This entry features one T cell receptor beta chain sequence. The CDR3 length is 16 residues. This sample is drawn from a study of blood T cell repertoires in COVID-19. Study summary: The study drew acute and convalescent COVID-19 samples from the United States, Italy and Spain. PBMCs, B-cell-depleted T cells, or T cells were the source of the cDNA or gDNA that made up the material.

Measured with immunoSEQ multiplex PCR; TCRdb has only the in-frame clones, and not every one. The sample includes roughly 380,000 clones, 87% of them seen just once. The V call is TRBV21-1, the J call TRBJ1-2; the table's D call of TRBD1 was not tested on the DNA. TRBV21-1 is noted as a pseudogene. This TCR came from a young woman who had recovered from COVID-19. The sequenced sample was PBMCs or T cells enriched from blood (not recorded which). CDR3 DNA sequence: TGTGCCAGCAGCGGCCTAGGACAGGGGAGGAACTATGGCTACACCTTC. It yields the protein CASSGLGQGRNYGYTF.